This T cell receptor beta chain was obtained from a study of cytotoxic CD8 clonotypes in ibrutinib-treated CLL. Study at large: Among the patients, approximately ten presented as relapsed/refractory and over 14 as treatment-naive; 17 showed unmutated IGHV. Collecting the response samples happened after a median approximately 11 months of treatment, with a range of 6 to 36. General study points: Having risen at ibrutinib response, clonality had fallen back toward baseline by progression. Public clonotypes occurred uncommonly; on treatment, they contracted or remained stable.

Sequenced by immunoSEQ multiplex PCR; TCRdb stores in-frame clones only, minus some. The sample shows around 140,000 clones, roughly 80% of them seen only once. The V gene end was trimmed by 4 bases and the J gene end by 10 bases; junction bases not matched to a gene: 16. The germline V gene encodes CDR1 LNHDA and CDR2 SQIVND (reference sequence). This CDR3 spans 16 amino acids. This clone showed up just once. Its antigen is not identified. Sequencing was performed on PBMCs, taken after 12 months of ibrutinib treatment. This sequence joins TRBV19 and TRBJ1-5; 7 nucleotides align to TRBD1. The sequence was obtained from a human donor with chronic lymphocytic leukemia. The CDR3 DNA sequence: TGTGCCAGTAGTAAAGGGACAGCCGCTGACATTAAACCCCAGCATTTT. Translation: CASSKGTAADIKPQHF. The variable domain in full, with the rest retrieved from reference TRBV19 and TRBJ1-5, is DGGITQSPKYLFRKEGQNVTLSCEQNLNHDAMYWYRQDPGQGLRLIYYSQIVNDFQKGDIAEGYSVSREKKESFPLTVTSAQKNPTAFYLCASSKGTAADIKPQHFGDGTRLSIL.